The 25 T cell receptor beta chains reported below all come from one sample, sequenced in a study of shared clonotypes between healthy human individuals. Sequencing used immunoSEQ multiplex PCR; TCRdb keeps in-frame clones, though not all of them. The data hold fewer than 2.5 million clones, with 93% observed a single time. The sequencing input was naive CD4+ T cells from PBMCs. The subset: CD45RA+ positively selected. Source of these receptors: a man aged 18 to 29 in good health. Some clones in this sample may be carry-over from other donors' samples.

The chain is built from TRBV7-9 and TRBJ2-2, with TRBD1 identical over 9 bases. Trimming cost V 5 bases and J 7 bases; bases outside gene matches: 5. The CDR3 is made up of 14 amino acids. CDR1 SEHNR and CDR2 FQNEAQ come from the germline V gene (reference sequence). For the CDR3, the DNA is TGTGCCAGCAGCCCCCAGGGACAGGGCGGGGAGCTGTTTTTT. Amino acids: CASSPQGQGGELFF.

The CDR3 DNA is TGTGCCAGCAGCTTAGAGGGGAGGTCCAATGAGCAGTTCTTC. This gives the protein CASSLEGRSNEQFF. The chain couples TRBV7-3 to TRBJ2-1, with a tentative D call TRBD2 (6 bases). Germline CDR1 and CDR2: SGHTA and FQGTGA. The CDR3 is made up of 14 amino acids. V lost 2 bases, J lost 6 bases, and 11 bases lay in between.

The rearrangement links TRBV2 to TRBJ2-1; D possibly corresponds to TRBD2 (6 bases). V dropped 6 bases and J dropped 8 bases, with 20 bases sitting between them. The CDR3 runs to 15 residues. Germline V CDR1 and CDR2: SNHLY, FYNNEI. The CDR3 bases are TGTGCCAGCAGGGAACGACTAGGCCTTGGCGATGAGCAGTTCTTC. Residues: CASRERLGLGDEQFF. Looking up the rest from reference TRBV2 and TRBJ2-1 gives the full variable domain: EPEVTQTPSHQVTQMGQEVILRCVPISNHLYFYWYRQILGQKVEFLVSFYNNEISEKSEIFDDQFSVERPDGSNFTLKIRSTKLEDSAMYFCASRERLGLGDEQFFGPGTRLTVL.

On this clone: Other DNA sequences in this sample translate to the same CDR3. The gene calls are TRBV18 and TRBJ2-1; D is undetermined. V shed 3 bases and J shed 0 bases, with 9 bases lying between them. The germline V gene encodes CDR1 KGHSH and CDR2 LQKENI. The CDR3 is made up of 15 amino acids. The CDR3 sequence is CASSPTRSSYNEQFF. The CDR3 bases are TGTGCCAGCTCACCCACGAGGAGCTCCTACAATGAGCAGTTCTTC.

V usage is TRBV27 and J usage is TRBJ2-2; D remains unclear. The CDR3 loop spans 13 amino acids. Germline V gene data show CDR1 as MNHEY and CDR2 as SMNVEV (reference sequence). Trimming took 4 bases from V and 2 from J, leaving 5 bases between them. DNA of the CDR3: TGTGCCAGCAGTTGGGAAAACACCGGGGAGCTGTTTTTT. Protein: CASSWENTGELFF.

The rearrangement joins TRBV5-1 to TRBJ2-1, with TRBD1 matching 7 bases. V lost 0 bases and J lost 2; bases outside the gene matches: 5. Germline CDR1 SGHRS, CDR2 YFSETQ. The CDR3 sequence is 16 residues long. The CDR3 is CASSLGGGGPYNEQFF. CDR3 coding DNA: TGCGCCAGCAGCTTGGGAGGGGGCGGACCCTACAATGAGCAGTTCTTC.

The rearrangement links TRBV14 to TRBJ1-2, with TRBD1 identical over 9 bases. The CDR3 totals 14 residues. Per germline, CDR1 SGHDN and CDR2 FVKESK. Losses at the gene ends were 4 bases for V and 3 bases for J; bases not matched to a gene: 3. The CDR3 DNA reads TGTGCCAGCAGCCCTGGACAGGGGTACTATGGCTACACCTTC. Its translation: CASSPGQGYYGYTF.

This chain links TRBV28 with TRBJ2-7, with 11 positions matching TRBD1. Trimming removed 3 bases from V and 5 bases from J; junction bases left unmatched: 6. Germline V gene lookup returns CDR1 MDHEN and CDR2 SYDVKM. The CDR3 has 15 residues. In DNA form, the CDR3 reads TGTGCCAGCAGTTTCAAGGGACAGGGGGACCACGAGCAGTACTTC. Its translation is CASSFKGQGDHEQYF.

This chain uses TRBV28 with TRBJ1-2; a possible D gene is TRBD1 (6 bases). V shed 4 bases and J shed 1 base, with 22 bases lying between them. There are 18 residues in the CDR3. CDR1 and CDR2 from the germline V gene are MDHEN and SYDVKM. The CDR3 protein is CASSSPRGGVGFNYGYTF. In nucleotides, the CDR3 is TGTGCCAGCAGTTCGCCGAGGGGGGGAGTTGGGTTTAACTATGGCTACACCTTC.

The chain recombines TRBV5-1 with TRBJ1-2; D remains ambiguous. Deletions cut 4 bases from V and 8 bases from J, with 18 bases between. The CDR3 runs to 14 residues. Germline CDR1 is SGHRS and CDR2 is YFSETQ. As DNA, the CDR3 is TGCGCCAGCAGCCCCTCTCTGACGGAGAGGGGCTACACCTTC. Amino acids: CASSPSLTERGYTF.

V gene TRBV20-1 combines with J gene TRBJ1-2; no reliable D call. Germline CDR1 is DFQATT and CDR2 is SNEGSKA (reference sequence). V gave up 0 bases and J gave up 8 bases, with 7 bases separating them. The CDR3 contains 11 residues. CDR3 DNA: TGCAGTGCTAGAGATTTATTGGGCTACACCTTC. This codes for CSARDLLGYTF.

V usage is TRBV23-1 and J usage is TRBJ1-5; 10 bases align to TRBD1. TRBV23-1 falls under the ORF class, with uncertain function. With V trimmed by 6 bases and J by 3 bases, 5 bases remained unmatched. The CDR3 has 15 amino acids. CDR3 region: CASSRTGGYNQPQHF. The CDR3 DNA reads TGCGCCAGCAGCCGGACAGGGGGTTACAATCAGCCCCAGCATTTT.

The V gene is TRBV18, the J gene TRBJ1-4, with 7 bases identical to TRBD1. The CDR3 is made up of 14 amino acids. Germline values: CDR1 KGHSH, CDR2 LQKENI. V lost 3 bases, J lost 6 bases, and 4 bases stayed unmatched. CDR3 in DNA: TGTGCCAGCTCACCTGGGACAGCCGATGAAAAACTGTTTTTT. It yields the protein CASSPGTADEKLFF. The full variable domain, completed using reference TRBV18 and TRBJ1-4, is NAGVMQNPRHLVRRRGQEARLRCSPMKGHSHVYWYRQLPEEGLKFMVYLQKENIIDESGMPKERFSAEFPKEGPSILRIQQVVRGDSAAYFCASSPGTADEKLFFGSGTQLSVL.

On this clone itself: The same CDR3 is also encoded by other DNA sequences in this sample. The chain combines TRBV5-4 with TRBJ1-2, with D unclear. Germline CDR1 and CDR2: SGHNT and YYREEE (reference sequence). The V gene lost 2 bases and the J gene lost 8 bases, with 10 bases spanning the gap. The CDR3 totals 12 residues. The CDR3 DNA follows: TGTGCCAGCAGCTTCGAAGGGAGGGGCTACACCTTC. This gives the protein CASSFEGRGYTF.

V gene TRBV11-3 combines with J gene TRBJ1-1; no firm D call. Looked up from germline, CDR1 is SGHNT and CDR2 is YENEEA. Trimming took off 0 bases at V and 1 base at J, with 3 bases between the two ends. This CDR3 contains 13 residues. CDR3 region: CASSLDSNTEAFF. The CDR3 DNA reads TGTGCCAGCAGCTTAGATTCGAACACTGAAGCTTTCTTT.

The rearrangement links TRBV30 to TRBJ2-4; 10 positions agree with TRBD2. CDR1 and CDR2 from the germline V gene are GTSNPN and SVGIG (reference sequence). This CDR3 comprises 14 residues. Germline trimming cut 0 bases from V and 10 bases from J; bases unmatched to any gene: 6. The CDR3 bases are TGTGCCTGGAGTGTACCTAGCGGGAGATCTATTCAGTACTTC. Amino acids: CAWSVPSGRSIQYF.

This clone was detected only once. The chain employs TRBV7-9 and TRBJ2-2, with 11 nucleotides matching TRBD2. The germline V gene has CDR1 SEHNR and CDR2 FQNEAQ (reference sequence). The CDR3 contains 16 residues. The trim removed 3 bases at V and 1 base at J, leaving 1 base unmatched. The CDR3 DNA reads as TGTGCCAGCAGCTTGGGGACTAGCGGGAACACCGGGGAGCTGTTTTTT. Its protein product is CASSLGTSGNTGELFF.

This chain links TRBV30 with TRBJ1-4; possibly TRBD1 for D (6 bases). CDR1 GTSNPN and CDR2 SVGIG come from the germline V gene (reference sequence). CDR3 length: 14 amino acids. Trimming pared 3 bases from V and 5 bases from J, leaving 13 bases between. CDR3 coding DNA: TGTGCCTGGAGATGGGGCGGGGGCAATGAAAAACTGTTTTTT. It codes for CAWRWGGGNEKLFF.

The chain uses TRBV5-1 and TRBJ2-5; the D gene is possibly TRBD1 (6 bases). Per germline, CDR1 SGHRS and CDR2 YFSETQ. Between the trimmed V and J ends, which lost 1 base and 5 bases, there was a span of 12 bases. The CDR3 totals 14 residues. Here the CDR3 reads CASSLPGQGETQYF. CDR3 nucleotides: TGCGCCAGCAGCTTGCCGGGGCAGGGGGAGACCCAGTACTTC.

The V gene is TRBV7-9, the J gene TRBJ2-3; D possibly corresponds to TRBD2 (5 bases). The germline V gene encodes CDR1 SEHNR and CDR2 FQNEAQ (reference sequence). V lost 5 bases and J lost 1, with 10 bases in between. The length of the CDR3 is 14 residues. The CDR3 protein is CASSRAGGTDTQYF. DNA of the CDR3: TGTGCCAGCAGCAGAGCCGGGGGCACAGATACGCAGTATTTT.

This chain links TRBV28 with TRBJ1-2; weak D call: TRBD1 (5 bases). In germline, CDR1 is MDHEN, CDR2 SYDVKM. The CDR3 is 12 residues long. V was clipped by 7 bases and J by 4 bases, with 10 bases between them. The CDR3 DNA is TGTGCCAGCACCAAGGGGCGCTATGGCTACACCTTC. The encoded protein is CASTKGRYGYTF.

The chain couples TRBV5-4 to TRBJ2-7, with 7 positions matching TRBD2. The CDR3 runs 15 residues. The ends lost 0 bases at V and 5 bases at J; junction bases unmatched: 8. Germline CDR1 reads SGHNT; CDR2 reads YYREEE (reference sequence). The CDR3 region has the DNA TGTGCCAGCAGCTTGGCGGGACTACCGCGCCACGAGCAGTACTTC. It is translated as CASSLAGLPRHEQYF.

CDR3 sequence (DNA): TGTGCCTGGAAAGGGACTCCCAACCCGCTCGGTACGCAGTATTTT. It is translated as CAWKGTPNPLGTQYF. The V gene is TRBV30, the J gene TRBJ2-3; possible D gene TRBD2, 6 bases. The CDR3 runs 15 residues. The V gene lost 4 bases and the J gene lost 8 bases, with 22 bases spanning the gap. Germline V gene lookup returns CDR1 GTSNPN and CDR2 SVGIG (reference sequence). Drawing the rest from reference TRBV30 and TRBJ2-3, the complete variable domain is SQTIHQWPATLVQPVGSPLSLECTVEGTSNPNLYWYRQAAGRGLQLLFYSVGIGQISSEVPQNLSASRPQDRQFILSSKKLLLSDSGFYLCAWKGTPNPLGTQYFGPGTRLTVL.

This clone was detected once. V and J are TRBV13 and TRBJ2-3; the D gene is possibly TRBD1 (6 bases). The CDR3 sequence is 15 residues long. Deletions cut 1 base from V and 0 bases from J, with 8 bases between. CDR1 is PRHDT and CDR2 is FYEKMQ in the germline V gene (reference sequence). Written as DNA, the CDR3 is TGTGCCAGCAGCTTAGATGGACAGAGCACAGATACGCAGTATTTT. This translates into CASSLDGQSTDTQYF.

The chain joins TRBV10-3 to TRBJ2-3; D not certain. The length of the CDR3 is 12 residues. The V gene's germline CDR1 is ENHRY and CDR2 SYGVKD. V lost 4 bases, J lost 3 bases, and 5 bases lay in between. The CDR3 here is CAISGNTDTQYF. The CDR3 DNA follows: TGTGCCATCAGTGGCAATACAGATACGCAGTATTTT.